The 10 T cell receptor beta chains reported below all come from one sample, sequenced in a study of blood T cell repertoires in COVID-19. Measured with immunoSEQ multiplex PCR; TCRdb has only the in-frame clones, and not every one. The table has hundreds of thousands of clones, more than 85% seen once. Sequencing used peripheral blood. The receptor source for this set is a man in his 70s with acute or convalescent COVID-19.

The chain couples TRBV27 to TRBJ2-2; 8 nucleotides match TRBD2. CDR3 length equals 16 residues. Per germline, CDR1 MNHEY and CDR2 SMNVEV (reference sequence). V shed 3 bases and J 6 bases; nucleotides not matched to a gene: 9. CDR3 bases: TGTGCCAGCAGTTTTGATGCGGGGGGCCTCCCCGGGGAGCTGTTTTTT. Its protein is CASSFDAGGLPGELFF.

This chain joins TRBV27 and TRBJ2-4, with no clear D. Trimming left V 6 bases short and J 0 bases short, with 12 bases between. CDR1 is MNHEY, CDR2 SMNVEV, per germline (reference sequence). There are 15 residues in the CDR3. The CDR3 spells CASSPRHLAKNIQYF. The CDR3 DNA sequence: TGTGCCAGCAGCCCGAGACACCTAGCCAAAAACATTCAGTACTTC.

The chain joins TRBV18 to TRBJ2-1, with a weak D call TRBD1 (7 bases). CDR1 and CDR2 from the germline V gene are KGHSH and LQKENI. V was cut by 5 bases and J by 2 bases, with 13 bases left in between. There are 15 residues in the CDR3. CDR3 residues: CASSSAGQTYNEQFF. CDR3 in DNA: TGTGCCAGCTCATCCGCGGGACAGACCTACAATGAGCAGTTCTTC.

V gene TRBV28 combines with J gene TRBJ1-1; D is undetermined. This CDR3 region has 12 residues. V was trimmed by 10 bases and J by 3 bases, leaving 12 bases between them. Germline loops: CDR1 MDHEN, CDR2 SYDVKM. CDR3 sequence: CATWPRDTEAFF. CDR3 DNA: TGTGCCACCTGGCCCCGGGACACTGAAGCTTTCTTT.

V gene TRBV11-3 combines with J gene TRBJ2-1; 10 bases map to TRBD2. This CDR3 has 17 amino acids. Germline lookup yields CDR1 SGHNT and CDR2 YENEEA. The V and J ends lost 1 base and 8 bases, in that order; junction bases with no gene match: 11. The CDR3 DNA sequence: TGTGCCAGCAGCTTAGGATCGTCTAGCGGGAGTTTGGATGAGCAGTTCTTC. As protein: CASSLGSSSGSLDEQFF.

The V call is TRBV7-2, the J call TRBJ1-4, with TRBD1 matching over 9 bases. V shed 5 bases and J 6 bases; nucleotides not matched to a gene: 7. The CDR3 is 15 residues long. Germline loops: CDR1 SGHTA, CDR2 FQGNSA. The CDR3 bases are TGTGCCAGCAGCCTGCGGGGACAGGGTTATGAAAAACTGTTTTTT. Translated, it gives CASSLRGQGYEKLFF.

This chain joins TRBV5-1 and TRBJ2-3; possible D gene TRBD1, 5 bases. Trimming took 7 bases from V and 0 from J, leaving 9 bases between them. Germline-derived CDR1 and CDR2 are SGHRS and YFSETQ. The CDR3 is 13 residues long. The CDR3 DNA follows: TGCGCCAGCGGGGCAGAAAGCACAGATACGCAGTATTTT. Protein: CASGAESTDTQYF.

This clone came up a few times. This chain uses TRBV30 with TRBJ1-1; TRBD1 matches at 7 bases. Germline trimming cut 1 base from V and 11 bases from J; bases unmatched to any gene: 13. The germline gives CDR1 GTSNPN, CDR2 SVGIG (reference sequence). The CDR3 runs 14 residues. The CDR3 nucleotides read TGTGCCTGGAGTGCTCTCCTAGGGGGCGCCCAGGCTTTCTTT. It codes for CAWSALLGGAQAFF.

The chain combines TRBV6-5 with TRBJ1-6, with 9 bases aligning to TRBD1. Unmatched junction bases numbered 3, after V lost 0 bases and J lost 9 bases. The CDR3 is 15 amino acids. CDR1 and CDR2 from the germline V gene are MNHEY and SVGAGI. The CDR3 region has the DNA TGTGCCAGCAGTTACTCAGGACAGGGGAGTTCACCCCTCCACTTT. Encoded protein: CASSYSGQGSSPLHF.

This chain uses TRBV29-1 with TRBJ2-7; 7 nucleotides agree with TRBD1. The J segment lost 3 bases and the V segment lost 7 bases, leaving 9 bases of the junction unmatched. The CDR3 is 13 residues long. Germline V lookup: CDR1 SQVTM, CDR2 ANQGSEA. The CDR3 here is CSAGDSSNYEQYF. The CDR3 DNA reads TGCAGCGCCGGGGACAGCTCCAACTACGAGCAGTACTTC.